A single sample gave rise to the 22 T cell receptor beta chains below, sequenced in a study of cytomegalovirus exposure and HLA in healthy donors. This PCR relied on a set of 60 Vbeta primers and 13 Jbeta primers. Profiling relied on immunoSEQ multiplex PCR, and the TCRdb table lists in-frame clones only, not all of them. This sample carries around 120,000 clones, around 80% of them seen once, and the ten largest clones take around 3.6%. The sequenced material came from PBMCs. Receptor source: a man younger than 40 in good health and CMV-seronegative.

The chain combines TRBV10-3 with TRBJ1-1; a possible D gene is TRBD1 (6 bases). This CDR3 has 15 residues. Germline CDR1 reads ENHRY; CDR2 reads SYGVKD. Trimming removed 0 bases at V and 0 bases at J, with 8 bases between. The CDR3 DNA follows: TGTGCCATCAGTGAGTCCGGACAGCTGAACACTGAAGCTTTCTTT. Its translation: CAISESGQLNTEAFF.

This clone was observed once. The rearrangement joins TRBV12-5 to TRBJ2-7; D gene ambiguous. The CDR3 has 15 residues. Trimming removed 7 bases at V and 2 bases at J, with 18 bases between. Germline assignment: CDR1 LGHNT and CDR2 FRNRAP. The CDR3 loop is CASALGTYPAYEQYF. The CDR3 coding sequence is TGTGCTAGTGCCCTTGGTACCTACCCCGCCTACGAGCAGTACTTC.

The chain links TRBV5-6 to TRBJ2-2; tentative D call: TRBD1 (6 bases). The CDR3 contains 16 residues. The germline CDR1 and CDR2 sequences are SGHDT and YYEEEE. The V end lost 1 base, the J end lost 6 bases, and 16 bases lay between the germline ends. The CDR3 is CASSLLRQVGPGELFF. As DNA, the CDR3 is TGTGCCAGCAGCTTGTTGAGACAGGTCGGTCCCGGGGAGCTGTTTTTT.

V is TRBV2 and J is TRBJ2-7; 10 bases agree with TRBD1. The CDR3 contains 15 residues. Per the germline V gene, CDR1 is SNHLY and CDR2 is FYNNEI. V was pared by 2 bases and J by 3 bases, with 4 bases of the junction left unmatched. The CDR3 sequence: CASSETGQGFYEQYF. The CDR3 bases are TGTGCCAGCAGTGAAACGGGACAGGGGTTCTACGAGCAGTACTTC.

The count of this clone is one. V is TRBV21-1 and J is TRBJ1-1. TRBV21-1 is given as a pseudogene. There are 15 residues in the CDR3. In DNA, the CDR3 is TGTGCCAGCAGCAAAGGGGAGGGGATGAACACTGAAGCTTTCTTT. Translation gives CASSKGEGMNTEAFF.

The chain carries TRBV11-2 and TRBJ2-1; weak D call: TRBD2 (5 bases). The CDR3 covers 15 residues. Looked up from germline, CDR1 is SGHAT and CDR2 is FQNNGV. With 0 bases removed from V and 7 bases from J, the gap between germline ends came to 13 bases. Here the CDR3 reads CASSLERADFNEQFF. DNA for the CDR3: TGTGCCAGCAGCTTAGAGAGGGCCGACTTTAATGAGCAGTTCTTC.

The J gene is TRBJ1-4, the V gene TRBV27; D is ambiguous. The germline V gene encodes CDR1 MNHEY and CDR2 SMNVEV (reference sequence). The CDR3 is 14 amino acids. V gave up 3 bases and J gave up 5 bases, with 10 bases separating them. CDR3 nucleotide sequence: TGTGCCAGCAGTTTTTCGTCGGGGAATGAAAAACTGTTTTTT. This gives the protein CASSFSSGNEKLFF.

The V call is TRBV12-5, the J call TRBJ1-3, with D uncertain. Germline loops: CDR1 LGHNT, CDR2 FRNRAP. The CDR3 loop spans 13 amino acids. Trimming took 1 base from V and 2 from J, leaving 3 bases between them. CDR3 bases: TGTGCTAGTGGTTTGGGTACTGGAAACACCATATATTTT. This gives the protein CASGLGTGNTIYF.

The V and J genes are TRBV15 and TRBJ2-7; 8 nucleotides align to TRBD1. CDR3 length: 15 amino acids. Germline V gene data show CDR1 as LNHNV and CDR2 as YYDKDF (reference sequence). V lost 0 bases to trimming and J lost 3 bases; unmatched junction nucleotides: 4. The CDR3 bases are TGTGCCACCAGCAGAGATTCCGGACAGGGCTACGAGCAGTACTTC. Translation gives CATSRDSGQGYEQYF.

The V call is TRBV29-1, the J call TRBJ2-7; no firm D call. The germline V gene has CDR1 SQVTM and CDR2 ANQGSEA. This CDR3 spans 13 amino acids. Trimming removed 6 bases at V and 0 bases at J, with 12 bases between. This chain's CDR3 is CSVTGSYSYEQYF. DNA for the CDR3: TGCAGCGTGACCGGGTCCTACTCCTACGAGCAGTACTTC.

The chain has TRBV4-2 and TRBJ1-2; weak D call: TRBD1 (6 bases). The CDR3 spans 16 residues. Germline V gives CDR1 LGHNA, CDR2 YNFKEQ. V was trimmed by 0 bases and J by 1 base, leaving 12 bases between them. Written as DNA, the CDR3 is TGTGCCAGCAGCCAAGAGTCGACAGGACTTAACTATGGCTACACCTTC. Translated, it gives CASSQESTGLNYGYTF.

The V gene is TRBV27, the J gene TRBJ2-7; 7 bases map to TRBD1. Trimming took 3 bases from V and 2 from J; bases not matched to a gene: 10. The CDR3 has 16 amino acids. CDR1 is MNHEY and CDR2 is SMNVEV in the germline V gene (reference sequence). CDR3 bases: TGTGCCAGCAGTTTGACTCGCCCCGACAGGGCCTACGAGCAGTACTTC. Amino acids: CASSLTRPDRAYEQYF.

The rearrangement joins TRBV4-2 to TRBJ2-7, with 7 bases lining up with TRBD1. V lost 6 bases, J lost 3 bases, and 8 bases stayed unmatched. The CDR3 is 14 amino acids. Germline CDR1 is LGHNA and CDR2 is YNFKEQ. This CDR3 reads CASSRDWDSYEQYF. In nucleotides, the CDR3 is TGTGCCAGCAGTCGCGACTGGGACAGCTACGAGCAGTACTTC.

The rearrangement uses TRBV6-4 and TRBJ2-1; maybe TRBD2 (5 bases). The CDR3 totals 15 residues. The germline V gene encodes CDR1 MRHNA and CDR2 SNTAGT. The V end was cut by 0 bases, the J end by 4 bases, with 10 bases between. CDR3 amino acids: CASSDSWESYNEQFF. The CDR3 DNA reads TGTGCCAGCAGTGACTCGTGGGAGTCATACAATGAGCAGTTCTTC.

V gene TRBV27 combines with J gene TRBJ2-1; D uncertain. The V gene's germline CDR1 is MNHEY and CDR2 SMNVEV (reference sequence). The CDR3 sequence is 15 residues long. The V end was cut by 0 bases, the J end by 0 bases, with 6 bases between. The CDR3 nucleotides read TGTGCCAGCAGTTTATCGTGGAGCTCCTACAATGAGCAGTTCTTC. Residues: CASSLSWSSYNEQFF.

J is TRBJ2-1 and V is TRBV6-5, with 8 bases aligning to TRBD2. Germline lookup yields CDR1 MNHEY and CDR2 SVGAGI. The CDR3 is 15 amino acids. V was clipped by 4 bases and J by 6 bases; unmatched bases: 8. CDR3 sequence: CASSFAGTRFNEQFF. DNA for the CDR3: TGTGCCAGCAGTTTCGCCGGGACTAGATTCAATGAGCAGTTCTTC.

The chain employs TRBV6-1 and TRBJ2-7; possible D gene TRBD2, 6 bases. This CDR3 comprises 15 residues. Trimming pared 4 bases from V and 0 bases from J, leaving 13 bases between. CDR1 and CDR2 (germline): MNHNS, SASEGT. CDR3 sequence: CASSGLAENSYEQYF. The CDR3 DNA reads as TGTGCCAGCAGTGGTTTAGCGGAAAACTCCTACGAGCAGTACTTC.

This clone was recorded only once. V usage is TRBV19 and J usage is TRBJ2-3; no firm D call. Germline assignment: CDR1 LNHDA and CDR2 SQIVND (reference sequence). V dropped 5 bases and J dropped 1 base, with 7 bases sitting between them. This CDR3 has 13 residues. CDR3 amino acids: CASSDTGTDTQYF. CDR3 nucleotide sequence: TGTGCCAGTAGTGACACAGGCACAGATACGCAGTATTTT. Filled out from reference TRBV19 and TRBJ2-3, the complete variable domain reads DGGITQSPKYLFRKEGQNVTLSCEQNLNHDAMYWYRQDPGQGLRLIYYSQIVNDFQKGDIAEGYSVSREKKESFPLTVTSAQKNPTAFYLCASSDTGTDTQYFGPGTRLTVL.

This rearrangement joins TRBV2 to TRBJ2-7; D not certain. The CDR3 totals 14 residues. In germline, CDR1 is SNHLY, CDR2 FYNNEI. Between the trimmed V and J ends, which lost 3 bases and 0 bases, there was a span of 9 bases. Here the CDR3 reads CASSERQSSYEQYF. The DNA for the CDR3 is TGTGCCAGCAGTGAGAGGCAGAGCTCCTACGAGCAGTACTTC.

The chain uses TRBV5-1 and TRBJ1-1; D gene ambiguous. CDR1 SGHRS and CDR2 YFSETQ come from the germline V gene. This CDR3 has 17 residues. Trimming removed 2 bases at V and 0 bases at J, with 17 bases between. The CDR3 reads CASSFGQTSSLNTEAFF. DNA of the CDR3: TGCGCCAGCAGCTTCGGCCAGACTTCCTCCCTGAACACTGAAGCTTTCTTT.

The J gene is TRBJ2-7, the V gene TRBV10-3, with 9 bases aligning to TRBD1. The CDR3 spans 15 residues. Trimming cost V 0 bases and J 7 bases; bases outside gene matches: 7. The germline V gene has CDR1 ENHRY and CDR2 SYGVKD. CDR3 sequence: CAISESVQGAFEQYF. The CDR3 DNA is TGTGCCATCAGTGAGTCGGTACAGGGGGCGTTTGAGCAGTACTTC.

The chain joins TRBV2 to TRBJ1-1; no reliable D call. Germline CDR1 reads SNHLY; CDR2 reads FYNNEI. This CDR3 has 13 residues. V lost 6 bases to trimming and J lost 1 base, with 9 bases between them. CDR3 DNA: TGTGCCAGCAGCGAGGGTAGGAACACTGAAGCTTTCTTT. It yields the protein CASSEGRNTEAFF. Supplemented by reference TRBV2 and TRBJ1-1, the full variable domain reads EPEVTQTPSHQVTQMGQEVILRCVPISNHLYFYWYRQILGQKVEFLVSFYNNEISEKSEIFDDQFSVERPDGSNFTLKIRSTKLEDSAMYFCASSEGRNTEAFFGQGTRLTVV.